The 9 T cell receptor beta chains below come from one sample, sequenced in a study of vaccination effects on CD4 cells after COVID-19. Antigen specificity for these receptors is unknown. Here immunoSEQ multiplex PCR was the method, and the copy in TCRdb shows in-frame clones only, minus some. Of about 59,000 clones in the sample, roughly three quarters were seen once. Expansion of antigen-specific CD4+ T cells with viral peptide pools was carried out by the ViraFEST assay before sequencing. Having been cultured for 10 days, the cells underwent CD4+ T cell isolation. Each participant was given two doses of one vaccine (BNT162b2 or mRNA-1273). Sequencing was performed on CD4+ T cells from PBMCs cultured with HCoV-OC43 spike peptides, taken after COVID-19 vaccination. The subset denotes: HCoV-OC43 spike overlapping peptide pool stimulation. The receptors here all came from a human donor who received a COVID-19 vaccine.

The V and J genes are TRBV11-2 and TRBJ2-3; 10 positions match TRBD2. Germline V CDR1 and CDR2: SGHAT, FQNNGV. The CDR3 contains 16 residues. J was trimmed by 2 bases and V by 7 bases; bases with no gene match: 9. This CDR3 is CASIDLAGGYTDTQYF. The CDR3 region has the DNA TGTGCCAGCATAGATTTAGCGGGGGGCTACACAGATACGCAGTATTTT. The full variable domain, completed using reference TRBV11-2 and TRBJ2-3, is EAGVAQSPRYKIIEKRQSVAFWCNPISGHATLYWYQQILGQGPKLLIQFQNNGVVDDSQLPKDRFSAERLKGVDSTLKIQPAKLEDSAVYLCASIDLAGGYTDTQYFGPGTRLTVL.

V usage is TRBV7-3 and J usage is TRBJ2-2; D might be TRBD1 or TRBD2, each matching 5 bases. V was pared by 2 bases and J by 4 bases, with 11 bases between. This CDR3 has 15 residues. Germline CDR1 SGHTA, CDR2 FQGTGA. CDR3 protein: CASSLFGAGTGELFF. In nucleotides, the CDR3 is TGTGCCAGCAGCTTATTCGGGGCGGGCACCGGGGAGCTGTTTTTT. Variable domain in full (rest from reference TRBV7-3 and TRBJ2-2): GAGVSQTPSNKVTEKGKYVELRCDPISGHTALYWYRQSLGQGPEFLIYFQGTGAADDSGLPNDRFFAVRPEGSVSTLKIQRTERGDSAVYLCASSLFGAGTGELFFGEGSRLTVL.

The chain uses TRBV6-5 and TRBJ2-2; D might be TRBD1 or TRBD2, each matching 5 bases. This CDR3 contains 15 residues. From germline, CDR1 is MNHEY and CDR2 SVGAGI. Trimming took 8 bases from V and 2 from J, leaving 15 bases between them. The CDR3 spells CASHDDGANTGELFF. In DNA, the CDR3 is TGTGCCAGCCACGACGACGGGGCAAACACCGGGGAGCTGTTTTTT.

CDR3 loop: CASSQGPDQPQHF. Written as DNA, the CDR3 is TGTGCCAGCTCACAGGGGCCGGATCAGCCCCAGCATTTT. J is TRBJ1-5 and V is TRBV18; possible D gene TRBD1, 5 bases. V gave up 4 bases and J gave up 5 bases, with 9 bases separating them. In germline, CDR1 is KGHSH, CDR2 LQKENI. The CDR3 sequence is 13 residues long. The complete variable domain, with remaining parts taken from reference TRBV18 and TRBJ1-5, reads NAGVMQNPRHLVRRRGQEARLRCSPMKGHSHVYWYRQLPEEGLKFMVYLQKENIIDESGMPKERFSAEFPKEGPSILRIQQVVRGDSAAYFCASSQGPDQPQHFGDGTRLSIL.

This clone appeared a few times. The chain couples TRBV19 to TRBJ1-2; 7 nucleotides match TRBD1. The length of the CDR3 is 14 residues. Germline CDR1 reads LNHDA; CDR2 reads SQIVND (reference sequence). The trim removed 5 bases at V and 2 bases at J, leaving 5 bases unmatched. This chain's CDR3 is CASSQDRANYGYTF. In DNA, the CDR3 is TGTGCCAGTAGTCAAGACAGGGCCAACTATGGCTACACCTTC.

In its sample, this clone was seen a few times. The chain employs TRBV4-2 and TRBJ2-5; 10 bases map to TRBD1. In germline, CDR1 is LGHNA, CDR2 YNFKEQ. The CDR3 runs to 17 residues. The V segment lost 1 base and the J segment 1 base; nucleotides outside the gene matches: 6. This CDR3 is CASSQGGQGTTQETQYF. CDR3 sequence (DNA): TGTGCCAGCAGCCAAGGGGGACAGGGGACCACCCAAGAGACCCAGTACTTC.

This chain uses TRBV9 with TRBJ2-3; 7 nucleotides agree with TRBD1. There are 16 residues in the CDR3. Trimming took 2 bases from V and 1 from J; bases not matched to a gene: 7. Germline CDR1 is SGDLS and CDR2 is YYNGEE. As DNA, the CDR3 is TGTGCCAGCAGCGTCAGCGGACAGGCCCGCACAGATACGCAGTATTTT. Translated: CASSVSGQARTDTQYF.

The chain recombines TRBV2 with TRBJ1-1, with a weak D call TRBD1 (5 bases). This CDR3 spans 14 amino acids. CDR1 is SNHLY and CDR2 is FYNNEI in the germline V gene. Trimming stripped 5 bases from V and 0 bases from J, with 10 bases between. For the CDR3, the DNA is TGTGCCAGCAGTCCGACAGTTATGAACACTGAAGCTTTCTTT. It codes for CASSPTVMNTEAFF.

In its sample, this clone was seen once. Additional DNA sequences in this sample encode the identical CDR3. The chain uses TRBV5-1 and TRBJ1-1, with D perhaps TRBD1 (5 bases). The CDR3 consists of 15 residues. Trimming removed 0 bases from V and 0 bases from J, with 9 bases in between. Germline CDR1 is SGHRS and CDR2 is YFSETQ. CDR3 amino acids: CASSLGGGMNTEAFF. The CDR3 nucleotides read TGCGCCAGCAGCTTGGGCGGGGGGATGAACACTGAAGCTTTCTTT.